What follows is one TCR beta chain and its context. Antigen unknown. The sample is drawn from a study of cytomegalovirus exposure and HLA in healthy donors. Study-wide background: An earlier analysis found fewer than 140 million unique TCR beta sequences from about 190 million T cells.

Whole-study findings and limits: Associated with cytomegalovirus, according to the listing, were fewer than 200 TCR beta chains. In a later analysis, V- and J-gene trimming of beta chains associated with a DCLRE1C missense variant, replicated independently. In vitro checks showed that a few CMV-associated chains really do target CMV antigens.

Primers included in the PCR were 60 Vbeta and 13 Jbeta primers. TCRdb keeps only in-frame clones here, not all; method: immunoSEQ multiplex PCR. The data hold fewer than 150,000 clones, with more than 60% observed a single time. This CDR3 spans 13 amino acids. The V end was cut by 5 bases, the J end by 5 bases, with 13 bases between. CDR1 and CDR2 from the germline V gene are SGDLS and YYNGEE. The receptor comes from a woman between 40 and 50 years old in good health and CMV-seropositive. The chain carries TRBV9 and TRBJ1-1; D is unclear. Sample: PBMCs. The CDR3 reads CASRAGSGTEAFF. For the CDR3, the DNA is TGTGCCAGCAGGGCAGGATCGGGGACTGAAGCTTTCTTT.